A selection of T cell receptor beta chains follows, all from one sample in a study of blood T cell repertoires in COVID-19. Data came from immunoSEQ multiplex PCR; TCRdb stores just in-frame clones and leaves some out. The data contain around 310,000 clones, around 91% of them seen just once; the ten biggest clones take up 0.95% to 1.3%. The material sequenced was peripheral blood. Receptor source: a woman aged 40 to 50 with COVID-19, enrolled during active disease. Both conserved end residues are part of each CDR3. D genes are given only for firm matches. Only part of the rows carry a size: once, few, many, or a class if the clone is expanded.

j_call: TRBJ2-5; clone_size: NA; cdr3_length: 16; d_call: TRBD2; v_call: TRBV7-2; cdr3_aa: CASSALLAGGRETQYF; cdr3_nt: TGTGCCAGCAGCGCGCTACTAGCGGGGGGCAGGGAGACCCAGTACTTC
j_call: TRBJ2-7; clone_size: NA; cdr3_length: 15; d_call: TRBD1; v_call: TRBV5-4; cdr3_aa: CASSPRDRASYEQYF; cdr3_nt: TGTGCCAGCAGCCCCCGGGACAGGGCCTCCTACGAGCAGTACTTC
j_call: TRBJ1-3; clone_size: NA; cdr3_length: 16; d_call: TRBD1; v_call: TRBV7-8; cdr3_aa: CASSPLTGAGGNTIYF; cdr3_nt: TGTGCCAGCAGCCCACTAACAGGGGCAGGTGGAAACACCATATATTTT
j_call: TRBJ1-2; clone_size: NA; cdr3_length: 13; d_call: NA; v_call: TRBV9; cdr3_aa: CASSGGGQWGYTF; cdr3_nt: TGTGCCAGCAGCGGAGGAGGACAGTGGGGCTACACCTTC
j_call: TRBJ1-5; clone_size: few; cdr3_length: 14; d_call: TRBD1; v_call: TRBV7-9; cdr3_aa: CASSLDRGNQPQHF; cdr3_nt: TGTGCCAGCAGCCTGGACAGGGGGAATCAGCCCCAGCATTTT
j_call: TRBJ1-1; clone_size: few; cdr3_length: 13; d_call: NA; v_call: TRBV27; cdr3_aa: CASSLMGLTEAFF; cdr3_nt: TGTGCCAGCAGCCTAATGGGGCTAACTGAAGCTTTCTTT
j_call: TRBJ1-6; clone_size: NA; cdr3_length: 16; d_call: NA; v_call: TRBV11-2; cdr3_aa: CASSFDSSGNNSPLHF; cdr3_nt: TGTGCCAGCAGCTTTGACAGTTCCGGTAATAATTCACCCCTCCACTTT
j_call: TRBJ2-3; clone_size: NA; cdr3_length: 14; d_call: TRBD1; v_call: TRBV5-1; cdr3_aa: CASSEGQGADTQYF; cdr3_nt: TGCGCCAGCAGCGAGGGACAGGGGGCAGATACGCAGTATTTT
j_call: TRBJ1-6; clone_size: NA; cdr3_length: 13; d_call: TRBD1; v_call: TRBV30; cdr3_aa: CAWRDRGSSPLHF; cdr3_nt: TGTGCCTGGAGAGACAGGGGGAGTTCACCCCTCCACTTT
j_call: TRBJ1-1; clone_size: NA; cdr3_length: 12; d_call: NA; v_call: TRBV28; cdr3_aa: CASPRGDTEAFF; cdr3_nt: TGTGCCAGTCCTCGGGGGGACACTGAAGCTTTCTTT
j_call: TRBJ2-1; clone_size: NA; cdr3_length: 14; d_call: NA; v_call: TRBV19; cdr3_aa: CASRLGQIYNEQFF; cdr3_nt: TGTGCCAGTAGATTAGGACAGATCTACAATGAGCAGTTCTTC
j_call: TRBJ2-6; clone_size: NA; cdr3_length: 17; d_call: NA; v_call: TRBV5-1; cdr3_aa: CASSLDSEGSGANVLTF; cdr3_nt: TGCGCCAGCAGCTTGGACAGTGAAGGCTCTGGGGCCAACGTCCTGACTTTC
j_call: TRBJ1-5; clone_size: NA; cdr3_length: 16; d_call: TRBD1; v_call: TRBV28; cdr3_aa: CASSEWTGNSNQPQHF; cdr3_nt: TGTGCCAGCAGTGAATGGACAGGGAATAGCAATCAGCCCCAGCATTTT
j_call: TRBJ1-1; clone_size: few; cdr3_length: 13; d_call: NA; v_call: TRBV5-4; cdr3_aa: CASSFSRNTEAFF; cdr3_nt: TGTGCCAGCAGCTTTTCCAGGAACACTGAAGCTTTCTTT
j_call: TRBJ1-1; clone_size: NA; cdr3_length: 16; d_call: NA; v_call: TRBV27; cdr3_aa: CASGRYQGPQNTEAFF; cdr3_nt: TGTGCCAGCGGTCGATACCAGGGCCCGCAGAACACTGAAGCTTTCTTT
j_call: TRBJ2-2; clone_size: NA; cdr3_length: 15; d_call: NA; v_call: TRBV11-3; cdr3_aa: CASSRNRANTGELFF; cdr3_nt: TGTGCCAGCAGTCGCAACAGGGCGAACACCGGGGAGCTGTTTTTT
j_call: TRBJ1-5; clone_size: NA; cdr3_length: 14; d_call: TRBD1; v_call: TRBV12-5; cdr3_aa: CASAIAGGMQPQHF; cdr3_nt: TGTGCTAGTGCTATCGCAGGGGGCATGCAGCCCCAGCATTTT
j_call: TRBJ1-1; clone_size: NA; cdr3_length: 13; d_call: NA; v_call: TRBV11-2; cdr3_aa: CASSLTRDTEAFF; cdr3_nt: TGTGCCAGCAGCTTAACTAGAGACACTGAAGCTTTCTTT
j_call: TRBJ2-2; clone_size: NA; cdr3_length: 15; d_call: TRBD2; v_call: TRBV19; cdr3_aa: CASSKETGRGGELFF; cdr3_nt: TGTGCCAGTAGTAAAGAGACCGGGAGGGGCGGGGAGCTGTTTTTT
j_call: TRBJ1-4; clone_size: once; cdr3_length: 15; d_call: NA; v_call: TRBV6-5; cdr3_aa: CASSYSGHSNEKLFF; cdr3_nt: TGTGCCAGCAGTTACTCGGGACACAGTAATGAAAAACTGTTTTTT
j_call: TRBJ2-2; clone_size: once; cdr3_length: 14; d_call: NA; v_call: TRBV27; cdr3_aa: CASTPGFGAGELFF; cdr3_nt: TGTGCCAGCACTCCGGGATTTGGGGCCGGGGAGCTGTTTTTT
j_call: TRBJ2-3; clone_size: NA; cdr3_length: 17; d_call: TRBD2; v_call: TRBV27; cdr3_aa: CASGGLAGFISTDTQYF; cdr3_nt: TGTGCCAGCGGGGGACTAGCGGGATTCATCAGCACAGATACGCAGTATTTT
j_call: TRBJ2-1; clone_size: NA; cdr3_length: 17; d_call: NA; v_call: TRBV30; cdr3_aa: CAWSVQPRGRFYNEQFF; cdr3_nt: TGTGCCTGGAGTGTACAGCCTCGGGGGAGATTTTACAATGAGCAGTTCTTC
j_call: TRBJ1-4; clone_size: few; cdr3_length: 14; d_call: TRBD1; v_call: TRBV30; cdr3_aa: CAWTLPSYGHTGGF; cdr3_nt: TGTGCCTGGACACTCCCGTCGTATGGTCACACAGGGGGTTTT
j_call: TRBJ1-1; clone_size: NA; cdr3_length: 16; d_call: TRBD1; v_call: TRBV28; cdr3_aa: CASSPRRNRGDAEAFF; cdr3_nt: TGTGCCAGCAGTCCCCGAAGGAACAGGGGTGACGCTGAAGCTTTCTTT
j_call: TRBJ2-1; clone_size: NA; cdr3_length: 13; d_call: NA; v_call: TRBV18; cdr3_aa: CASSAGLLNEQFF; cdr3_nt: TGTGCCAGCTCCGCCGGACTCCTCAATGAGCAGTTCTTC
j_call: TRBJ2-3; clone_size: NA; cdr3_length: 14; d_call: TRBD2; v_call: TRBV11-2; cdr3_aa: CASSSGTNADTQYF; cdr3_nt: TGTGCCAGCAGCTCCGGGACTAATGCAGATACGCAGTATTTT
j_call: TRBJ2-2; clone_size: NA; cdr3_length: 12; d_call: NA; v_call: TRBV10-3; cdr3_aa: CAISDRTGELFF; cdr3_nt: TGTGCCATCAGTGACCGGACCGGGGAGCTGTTTTTT
j_call: TRBJ1-4; clone_size: NA; cdr3_length: 15; d_call: TRBD1; v_call: TRBV27; cdr3_aa: CASTSFDRVEEKLFF; cdr3_nt: TGTGCCAGCACCAGCTTTGACAGGGTTGAGGAAAAACTGTTTTTT
j_call: TRBJ2-1; clone_size: NA; cdr3_length: 16; d_call: TRBD2; v_call: TRBV9; cdr3_aa: CASSVKAGGLLDEQFF; cdr3_nt: TGTGCCAGCAGCGTCAAAGCGGGAGGGCTTTTGGATGAGCAGTTCTTC
j_call: TRBJ2-6; clone_size: NA; cdr3_length: 15; d_call: NA; v_call: TRBV7-8; cdr3_aa: CASSPGYSGANVLTF; cdr3_nt: TGTGCCAGCAGCCCAGGGTACTCTGGGGCCAACGTCCTGACTTTC
j_call: TRBJ1-1; clone_size: NA; cdr3_length: 13; d_call: NA; v_call: TRBV7-3; cdr3_aa: CASSLIGGAEAFF; cdr3_nt: TGTGCCAGCAGCTTAATTGGAGGGGCTGAAGCTTTCTTT
j_call: TRBJ1-3; clone_size: few; cdr3_length: 16; d_call: TRBD1; v_call: TRBV4-1; cdr3_aa: CASSQERAGGRNTIYF; cdr3_nt: TGCGCCAGCAGCCAAGAACGGGCAGGGGGAAGAAACACCATATATTTT
j_call: TRBJ2-5; clone_size: NA; cdr3_length: 15; d_call: TRBD1; v_call: TRBV19; cdr3_aa: CASSSGTGKGETQYF; cdr3_nt: TGTGCCAGTAGCTCCGGGACAGGAAAGGGAGAGACCCAGTACTTC
j_call: TRBJ1-2; clone_size: once; cdr3_length: 13; d_call: TRBD1; v_call: TRBV6-2/TRBV6-3; cdr3_aa: CASSRTGNYGYTF; cdr3_nt: TGTGCCAGCAGCCGGACAGGGAACTATGGCTACACCTTC
j_call: TRBJ2-3; clone_size: NA; cdr3_length: 14; d_call: NA; v_call: TRBV5-8; cdr3_aa: CASSQGLPPDTQYF; cdr3_nt: TGTGCCAGCAGCCAGGGACTTCCCCCAGATACGCAGTATTTT
j_call: TRBJ2-1; clone_size: NA; cdr3_length: 13; d_call: NA; v_call: TRBV19; cdr3_aa: CASRSGTYNEQFF; cdr3_nt: TGTGCCAGTAGATCAGGGACCTACAATGAGCAGTTCTTC
j_call: TRBJ1-3; clone_size: NA; cdr3_length: 17; d_call: NA; v_call: TRBV18; cdr3_aa: CASSPSTWGRGGNTIYF; cdr3_nt: TGTGCCAGCTCACCATCTACCTGGGGGCGCGGTGGAAACACCATATATTTT
j_call: TRBJ1-2; clone_size: NA; cdr3_length: 13; d_call: NA; v_call: TRBV7-6; cdr3_aa: CASSLAGVYGYTF; cdr3_nt: TGTGCCAGCAGCTTAGCAGGGGTCTATGGCTACACCTTC
j_call: TRBJ2-5; clone_size: NA; cdr3_length: 16; d_call: TRBD2; v_call: TRBV10-3; cdr3_aa: CAIKGTSGDLQETQYF; cdr3_nt: TGTGCCATCAAAGGGACTAGCGGGGACCTCCAAGAGACCCAGTACTTC
j_call: TRBJ2-5; clone_size: NA; cdr3_length: 13; d_call: TRBD2; v_call: TRBV27; cdr3_aa: CATAGLAGETQYF; cdr3_nt: TGTGCCACCGCCGGGCTAGCGGGGGAGACCCAGTACTTC
j_call: TRBJ1-5; clone_size: NA; cdr3_length: 15; d_call: TRBD1; v_call: TRBV27; cdr3_aa: CASTPTGSGNQPQHF; cdr3_nt: TGTGCCAGCACCCCGACAGGGAGCGGCAATCAGCCCCAGCATTTT
j_call: TRBJ2-3; clone_size: NA; cdr3_length: 12; d_call: NA; v_call: TRBV28; cdr3_aa: CASSLWSDTQYF; cdr3_nt: TGTGCCAGCAGTTTATGGTCGGATACGCAGTATTTT
j_call: TRBJ2-7; clone_size: NA; cdr3_length: 14; d_call: TRBD1; v_call: TRBV30; cdr3_aa: CACGQALSYGEQYF; cdr3_nt: TGTGCCTGTGGACAGGCCTTAAGCTACGGGGAGCAGTACTTC
j_call: TRBJ1-1; clone_size: NA; cdr3_length: 15; d_call: NA; v_call: TRBV11-2; cdr3_aa: CASSIYGGANTEAFF; cdr3_nt: TGTGCCAGCAGCATATATGGTGGAGCAAACACTGAAGCTTTCTTT
j_call: TRBJ1-2; clone_size: once; cdr3_length: 15; d_call: TRBD1; v_call: TRBV28; cdr3_aa: CASSLLGRGQSGYTF; cdr3_nt: TGTGCCAGCAGTTTATTAGGCAGGGGGCAAAGTGGCTACACCTTC
j_call: TRBJ1-3; clone_size: NA; cdr3_length: 17; d_call: NA; v_call: TRBV7-2; cdr3_aa: CASSLIPGAIVGNTIYF; cdr3_nt: TGTGCCAGCAGCTTAATTCCTGGGGCTATCGTTGGAAACACCATATATTTT
j_call: TRBJ1-2; clone_size: NA; cdr3_length: 14; d_call: NA; v_call: TRBV5-1; cdr3_aa: CASSIDGQNYGYTF; cdr3_nt: TGCGCCAGCAGCATCGACGGACAGAACTATGGCTACACCTTC
j_call: TRBJ2-7; clone_size: few; cdr3_length: 13; d_call: NA; v_call: TRBV7-9; cdr3_aa: CASSFKDSYEQYF; cdr3_nt: TGTGCCAGCAGCTTTAAGGACAGCTACGAGCAGTACTTC
j_call: TRBJ1-4; clone_size: NA; cdr3_length: 15; d_call: NA; v_call: TRBV20-1; cdr3_aa: CSASAPLGSNEKLFF; cdr3_nt: TGCAGTGCTAGTGCCCCTTTGGGCAGTAATGAAAAACTGTTTTTT
j_call: TRBJ2-7; clone_size: NA; cdr3_length: 14; d_call: NA; v_call: TRBV7-2; cdr3_aa: CASSLRRGIHEQYF; cdr3_nt: TGTGCCAGCAGCTTACGGAGGGGAATCCACGAGCAGTACTTC
j_call: TRBJ1-1; clone_size: NA; cdr3_length: 12; d_call: NA; v_call: TRBV4-2; cdr3_aa: CASNTGGTEAFF; cdr3_nt: TGTGCCAGCAACACCGGAGGAACTGAAGCTTTCTTT
j_call: TRBJ1-3; clone_size: NA; cdr3_length: 14; d_call: NA; v_call: TRBV28; cdr3_aa: CASSLLSTGNTIYF; cdr3_nt: TGTGCCAGCAGTTTGCTGAGCACCGGAAACACCATATATTTT
j_call: TRBJ2-3; clone_size: NA; cdr3_length: 15; d_call: TRBD1; v_call: TRBV30; cdr3_aa: CASGGGTGFTDTQYF; cdr3_nt: TGTGCCTCCGGAGGGGGGACAGGGTTCACAGATACGCAGTATTTT
j_call: TRBJ1-3; clone_size: NA; cdr3_length: 13; d_call: NA; v_call: TRBV2; cdr3_aa: CASTETSGNTIYF; cdr3_nt: TGTGCCAGTACAGAGACCTCTGGAAACACCATATATTTT
j_call: TRBJ1-4; clone_size: once; cdr3_length: 18; d_call: NA; v_call: TRBV7-9; cdr3_aa: CASSFWGGRSLANEKLFF; cdr3_nt: TGTGCCAGCAGCTTCTGGGGGGGAAGATCACTGGCTAATGAAAAACTGTTTTTT
j_call: TRBJ1-5; clone_size: NA; cdr3_length: 15; d_call: NA; v_call: TRBV9; cdr3_aa: CASSAGMGSNQPQHF; cdr3_nt: TGTGCCAGCAGCGCCGGGATGGGTAGCAATCAGCCCCAGCATTTT